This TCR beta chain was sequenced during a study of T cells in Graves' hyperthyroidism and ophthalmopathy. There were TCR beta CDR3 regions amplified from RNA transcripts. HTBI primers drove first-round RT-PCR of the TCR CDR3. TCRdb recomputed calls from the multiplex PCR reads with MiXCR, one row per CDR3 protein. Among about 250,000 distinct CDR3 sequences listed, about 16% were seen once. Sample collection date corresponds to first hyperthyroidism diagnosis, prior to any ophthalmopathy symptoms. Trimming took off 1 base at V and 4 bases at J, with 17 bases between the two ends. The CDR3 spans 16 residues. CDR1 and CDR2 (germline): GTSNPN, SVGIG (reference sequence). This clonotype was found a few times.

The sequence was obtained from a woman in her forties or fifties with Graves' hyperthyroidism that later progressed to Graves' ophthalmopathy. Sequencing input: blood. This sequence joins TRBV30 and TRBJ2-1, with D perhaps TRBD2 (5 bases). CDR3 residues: CAWSGPESGTYNEQFF. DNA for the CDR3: TGTGCCTGGAGTGGCCCGGAAAGCGGAACTTACAATGAGCAGTTCTTC. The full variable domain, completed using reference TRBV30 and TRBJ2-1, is SQTIHQWPATLVQPVGSPLSLECTVEGTSNPNLYWYRQAAGRGLQLLFYSVGIGQISSEVPQNLSASRPQDRQFILSSKKLLLSDSGFYLCAWSGPESGTYNEQFFGPGTRLTVL.